These 27 T cell receptor beta chains originate from one sample sequenced in a study of CD8 T cells in Susac syndrome. RNA amounts of roughly 0.5 to 1 ug underwent reverse transcription with random hexamers. TCRdb used MiXCR to reprocess the immunoSEQ multiplex PCR reads, holding one entry per CDR3 protein. The sample has roughly 200,000 distinct CDR3 sequences; 90% to 95% are singletons. Sequencing was performed on CD4+ T cells from PBMCs. These receptors were taken from a human donor with Susac syndrome.

The rearrangement joins TRBV5-1 to TRBJ2-1, with a tentative D call TRBD1 (5 bases). CDR3 size: 13 residues. Per germline, CDR1 SGHRS and CDR2 YFSETQ. V dropped 2 bases and J dropped 3 bases, with 6 bases sitting between them. Here the CDR3 DNA reads TGCGCCAGCAGCTTAGGGGACTACAATGAGCAGTTCTTC. It is translated as CASSLGDYNEQFF.

This chain joins TRBV2 and TRBJ1-5, with D uncertain. The length of the CDR3 is 14 residues. Trimming shortened V by 6 bases and J by 8 bases, and 17 bases separated the two germline ends. CDR1 is SNHLY and CDR2 is FYNNEI in the germline V gene. CDR3 amino acids: CASSEMTKSEPQHF. CDR3 DNA sequence: TGTGCCAGCAGCGAAATGACAAAATCAGAGCCCCAGCATTTT.

The CDR3 DNA sequence: TGTGCCAGCAGCTTCTACGGACAGGCAGAGACCCAGTACTTC. The encoded protein is CASSFYGQAETQYF. The rearrangement uses TRBV7-9 and TRBJ2-5, with 7 bases lining up with TRBD1. Trimming took 3 bases from V and 4 from J; bases not matched to a gene: 5. Germline values: CDR1 SEHNR, CDR2 FQNEAQ (reference sequence). This CDR3 region has 14 residues.

The chain combines TRBV20-1 with TRBJ2-7, with D perhaps assigned TRBD1 or TRBD2 (5 bases each). Trimming left V 1 base short and J 0 bases short, with 16 bases between. The CDR3 extends over 16 amino acids. CDR1 DFQATT and CDR2 SNEGSKA come from the germline V gene (reference sequence). The chain's CDR3 is CSARVFREGSSYEQYF. The CDR3, as DNA: TGCAGTGCTAGAGTGTTCCGAGAGGGGAGCTCCTACGAGCAGTACTTC.

The CDR3 DNA sequence: TGTGCCAGCAGCTGGGACAACTACGAGCAGTACTTC. Its translation: CASSWDNYEQYF. This chain uses TRBV7-9 with TRBJ2-7; perhaps TRBD1 as D (6 bases). The CDR3 contains 12 residues. The germline V gene has CDR1 SEHNR and CDR2 FQNEAQ (reference sequence). Trimming cost V 4 bases and J 3 bases, with 7 bases left between them.

The rearrangement uses TRBV19 and TRBJ1-1; 7 bases map to TRBD1. J lost 3 bases, V lost 6 bases, and 7 bases had no gene match. This CDR3 spans 14 amino acids. Germline CDR1 and CDR2: LNHDA and SQIVND (reference sequence). CDR3 loop: CASSLMGQYTEAFF. The DNA for the CDR3 is TGTGCCAGTAGCCTGATGGGACAGTACACTGAAGCTTTCTTT.

The chain combines TRBV5-1 with TRBJ2-7; D gene unclear. Germline loops: CDR1 SGHRS, CDR2 YFSETQ. V lost 4 bases to trimming and J lost 2 bases, with 19 bases between them. The CDR3 loop spans 16 amino acids. The CDR3 sequence is CASSPGRGRIPYEQYF. CDR3 in DNA: TGCGCCAGCAGCCCCGGGCGTGGAAGGATTCCCTACGAGCAGTACTTC.

This chain joins TRBV30 and TRBJ1-2; D is unclear. Germline V gives CDR1 GTSNPN, CDR2 SVGIG (reference sequence). This CDR3 region has 11 residues. Deletions cut 2 bases from V and 7 bases from J, with 8 bases between. This chain's CDR3 is CAWSPGSGYTF. The CDR3 DNA is TGTGCCTGGAGTCCGGGAAGTGGCTACACCTTC.

This clonotype was recorded only once. The chain uses TRBV27 and TRBJ1-5, with D uncertain. Germline CDR1 reads MNHEY; CDR2 reads SMNVEV (reference sequence). The CDR3 has 19 amino acids. V lost 8 bases, J lost 4 bases, and 30 bases lay in between. The CDR3 DNA sequence: TGTGCCAGCGGTAGGGTCGCCGGGTCTGTATTCCTACCTAATCAGCCCCAGCATTTT. This encodes CASGRVAGSVFLPNQPQHF.

This chain links TRBV4-1 with TRBJ2-3; D assignment may be TRBD1 or TRBD2 (6 bases each). CDR3 size: 17 residues. The V gene lost 0 bases and the J gene lost 1 base, with 14 bases spanning the gap. CDR1 is MGHRA and CDR2 is YSYEKL in the germline V gene. Here the CDR3 reads CASSQERGATRTDTQYF. CDR3 DNA sequence: TGCGCCAGCAGCCAAGAGAGGGGGGCCACCCGCACAGATACGCAGTATTTT.

J is TRBJ2-3 and V is TRBV5-4, with TRBD1 identical over 9 bases. V trimming: 6 bases; J trimming: 4 bases; junction bases outside the gene matches: 9. The CDR3 runs to 15 residues. Germline V gene data show CDR1 as SGHNT and CDR2 as YYREEE (reference sequence). The CDR3 loop reads CASKGQGSLADTQYF. CDR3 coding DNA: TGTGCCAGCAAGGGACAGGGTAGTCTTGCAGATACGCAGTATTTT.

Here the CDR3 reads CSAAGRGESSYNEQFF. The CDR3, as DNA: TGCAGCGCCGCCGGTCGCGGGGAGAGCTCCTACAATGAGCAGTTCTTC. This chain connects TRBV29-1 to TRBJ2-1; possible D gene TRBD2, 6 bases. Deletions cut 7 bases from V and 0 bases from J, with 19 bases between. The CDR3 has 16 residues. Germline values: CDR1 SQVTM, CDR2 ANQGSEA.

J is TRBJ1-4 and V is TRBV18, with 10 nucleotides matching TRBD1. Trimming at V came to 3 bases and at J to 8 bases, leaving 3 bases not matched to a gene. The CDR3 covers 14 residues. CDR1 is KGHSH, CDR2 LQKENI, per germline. CDR3 coding DNA: TGTGCCAGCTCACCCGGGGACAGGGGCGAAAAACTGTTTTTT. Translated, it gives CASSPGDRGEKLFF.

This chain joins TRBV3-1 and TRBJ1-1; D is perhaps TRBD1 (5 bases). The CDR3 runs 13 residues. V was clipped by 10 bases and J by 1 base, with 13 bases between them. Germline V gene sequence: CDR1 LGHDT, CDR2 YNNKEL (reference sequence). CDR3 sequence (DNA): TGTGCCACAACGACAGACACGAACACTGAAGCTTTCTTT. Translated, it gives CATTTDTNTEAFF.

The V call is TRBV5-4, the J call TRBJ2-5; D remains unclear. With 4 bases removed from V and 5 bases from J, the gap between germline ends came to 9 bases. CDR1 and CDR2 from the germline V gene are SGHNT and YYREEE (reference sequence). The CDR3 has 12 amino acids. This CDR3 is CASSHDEETQYF. The CDR3 region has the DNA TGTGCCAGCAGCCATGACGAGGAGACCCAGTACTTC.

J is TRBJ2-1 and V is TRBV5-6; TRBD1 aligns across 8 bases. This CDR3 contains 18 residues. Germline V gene data show CDR1 as SGHDT and CDR2 as YYEEEE. J lost 1 base, V lost 4 bases, and 13 bases had no gene match. The CDR3 sequence: CASSPPTGTGTSYNEQFF. The CDR3 region has the DNA TGTGCCAGCAGCCCGCCCACCGGGACAGGTACTTCCTACAATGAGCAGTTCTTC.

The CDR3 DNA follows: TGTGCCAGCAGTTTGAATGGGAACACTGAAGCTTTCTTT. It yields the protein CASSLNGNTEAFF. The gene calls are TRBV12-3 or TRBV12-4 and TRBJ1-1; D gene uncertain. The V gene lost 3 bases and the J gene lost 1 base, with 6 bases spanning the gap. The CDR3 extends over 13 amino acids.

V is TRBV20-1 and J is TRBJ2-1; 8 nucleotides align to TRBD1. This CDR3 has 13 amino acids. V shed 8 bases, J shed 6 bases, and the junction held 9 bases outside the gene matches. Per the germline V gene, CDR1 is DFQATT and CDR2 is SNEGSKA (reference sequence). CDR3 amino acids: CSTRGRGGNEQFF. In nucleotides, the CDR3 is TGCAGTACCAGGGGGCGCGGTGGCAATGAGCAGTTCTTC.

This clonotype was seen only a few times. The V and J genes are TRBV10-3 and TRBJ2-5, with D possibly TRBD1 on 5 matching bases. V dropped 3 bases and J dropped 0 bases, with 11 bases sitting between them. From germline, CDR1 is ENHRY and CDR2 SYGVKD. The length of the CDR3 is 15 residues. The CDR3 reads CAISETGQDQETQYF. Written as DNA, the CDR3 is TGTGCCATCAGTGAAACAGGACAAGACCAAGAGACCCAGTACTTC.

V gene TRBV10-3 combines with J gene TRBJ1-5; 8 bases agree with TRBD1. The CDR3 runs to 13 residues. Germline CDR1 and CDR2: ENHRY and SYGVKD. The junction had 1 base not matched to a gene; V was cut back by 3 bases and J by 6 bases. CDR3 nucleotide sequence: TGTGCCATCAGTGACAGGGGGCTTCAGCCCCAGCATTTT. Protein: CAISDRGLQPQHF.

This clonotype was seen only once. The chain carries TRBV30 and TRBJ1-4, with D uncertain. CDR1 is GTSNPN, CDR2 SVGIG, per germline (reference sequence). The CDR3 spans 13 residues. V gave up 2 bases and J gave up 7 bases, with 11 bases separating them. The CDR3 bases are TGTGCCTGGAGTCACCGCGGTGGTGAAAAACTGTTTTTT. As protein: CAWSHRGGEKLFF.

The chain has TRBV14 and TRBJ2-3; TRBD2 might be the D (6 bases). The CDR3 has 16 residues. Germline lookup yields CDR1 SGHDN and CDR2 FVKESK. V was cut by 0 bases and J by 1 base, with 11 bases left in between. CDR3 in amino acids: CASSQDDSGRTDTQYF. The CDR3 bases are TGTGCCAGCAGCCAAGATGATAGCGGCCGCACAGATACGCAGTATTTT.

This chain uses TRBV4-1 with TRBJ1-1, with TRBD1 matching 10 bases. The CDR3 contains 17 residues. V was pared by 2 bases and J by 1 base, with 7 bases of the junction left unmatched. In germline, CDR1 is MGHRA, CDR2 YSYEKL. The CDR3 reads CASSQFGQGEKNTEAFF. As DNA, the CDR3 is TGCGCCAGCAGCCAATTCGGACAGGGGGAGAAGAACACTGAAGCTTTCTTT.

The V gene is TRBV29-1, the J gene TRBJ1-1; a possible D gene is TRBD1 (5 bases). This CDR3 has 16 residues. CDR1 and CDR2 (germline): SQVTM, ANQGSEA. V lost 8 bases and J lost 4, with 26 bases in between. The CDR3 bases are TGCAGCTTTTCCCCGGGACCAACCCCCGCGGGCACTGAAGCTTTCTTT. Translating it yields CSFSPGPTPAGTEAFF.

In its sample, this clonotype was seen once. The chain joins TRBV15 to TRBJ1-3, with D possibly being TRBD1 (6 bases). There are 16 residues in the CDR3. Germline V gene lookup returns CDR1 LNHNV and CDR2 YYDKDF (reference sequence). V was shortened by 0 bases and J by 2 bases, with 11 bases between the two germline ends. The CDR3 DNA follows: TGTGCCACCAGCAGAGATACGGCAGGGGCTGGAAACACCATATATTTT. It encodes CATSRDTAGAGNTIYF.

This chain links TRBV6-2 or TRBV6-3 with TRBJ2-1; 10 bases agree with TRBD2. The CDR3 has 15 amino acids. J gave up 4 bases and V 6 bases, and 6 bases lay outside the gene matches. Germline loops: CDR1 MNHEY, CDR2 SVGEGT. The CDR3 region has the DNA TGTGCCAGCAGGAGAGCGGGGGGGCAGTACAATGAGCAGTTCTTC. Its protein product is CASRRAGGQYNEQFF.

This chain joins TRBV2 and TRBJ2-2; D possibly matches TRBD1 or TRBD2 (5 bases each). The CDR3 length is 15 residues. Between the trimmed V and J ends, which lost 3 bases and 4 bases, there was a span of 12 bases. From germline, CDR1 is SNHLY and CDR2 FYNNEI. The CDR3 region has the DNA TGTGCCAGCAGTGATTCGGGACGGGGCACCGGGGAGCTGTTTTTT. Translation gives CASSDSGRGTGELFF.